A selection of T cell receptor beta chains follows, all from one sample in a study of blood T cell repertoires in COVID-19. Clones were read by immunoSEQ multiplex PCR, and TCRdb kept only the in-frame ones, dropping some. This sample has roughly 130,000 clones, with about 85% found just once. Sequencing was done on a sample of peripheral blood. These receptors came from a man aged 35-49 years with active or convalescent COVID-19. Each CDR3 is given with its conserved first and last residue. The D gene is left open where the match is weak. Clone size is not always given. Where it is, it says once, few, many or a class for expanded clones.

abundance,v_gene,d_gene,j_gene,CDR3nt,CDR3aa
-,TRBV18,TRBD1,TRBJ2-2,TGTGCCAGCTCACCACCGATTGGGACAGGTTTCACCGGGGAGCTGTTTTTT,CASSPPIGTGFTGELFF
-,TRBV11-2,TRBD1,TRBJ1-4,TGTGCCAGCAGCTTAGATCGTAAAGGCCAGGGACAGACTAATGAAAAACTGTTTTTT,CASSLDRKGQGQTNEKLFF
-,TRBV15,TRBD1,TRBJ2-1,TGTGCCACCAGCAGAGATATGGACAGGGGGCATGAGCAGTTCTTC,CATSRDMDRGHEQFF
-,TRBV7-2,-,TRBJ1-2,TGTGCCAGCAGCTTAACAGGGTACTATGGCTACACCTTC,CASSLTGYYGYTF
-,TRBV20-1,-,TRBJ2-7,TGCAGTACGCGAAGGGGCCACGAGCAGTACTTC,CSTRRGHEQYF
-,TRBV4-3,TRBD2,TRBJ2-3,TGCGCCAGCAGCCAAGGCGGGGGGTTTAGCACAGATACGCAGTATTTT,CASSQGGGFSTDTQYF
-,TRBV5-1,TRBD1,TRBJ1-4,TGCGCCAGCAGGTCCGGGACAGGGCCGCCTAATGAAAAACTGTTTTTT,CASRSGTGPPNEKLFF
once,TRBV12-3/TRBV12-4,TRBD1,TRBJ2-2,TGTGCCAGCAGCGACAGGGAGACCGGGGAGCTGTTTTTT,CASSDRETGELFF
-,TRBV6-2/TRBV6-3,-,TRBJ1-6,TGTGCCAGCAGCTTAACAGGAGAAGTCGCACCCCTCCACTTT,CASSLTGEVAPLHF
once,TRBV18,TRBD2,TRBJ2-1,TGTGCCAGCTCCCCGACTAGCGGGGGATACAATGAGCAGTTCTTC,CASSPTSGGYNEQFF
-,TRBV6-5,-,TRBJ2-7,TGTGCCAGCAAGAGGGACACTGAGGCCTACGAGCAGTACTTC,CASKRDTEAYEQYF
-,TRBV9,-,TRBJ2-3,TGTGCCAGCAGCGTATCGCGGGGTATAGATACGCAGTATTTT,CASSVSRGIDTQYF
-,TRBV7-3,-,TRBJ2-1,TGTGCCAGCAGCATCACTGACGGGGGTCCCTACAATGAGCAGTTCTTC,CASSITDGGPYNEQFF
-,TRBV30,TRBD1,TRBJ1-2,TGTGCCTGGAGTACCAACAGGGGGCAAGGCTACACCTTC,CAWSTNRGQGYTF
-,TRBV5-1,-,TRBJ2-5,TGCGCCAGCAGCGGGGCAGGGCCCCAAGAGACCCAGTACTTC,CASSGAGPQETQYF
-,TRBV9,-,TRBJ2-7,TGTGCCAGCAGCGTAGAGGTAGGCGGCTCCTACGAGCAGTACTTC,CASSVEVGGSYEQYF
-,TRBV19,TRBD1,TRBJ2-3,TGTGCCAGTAGTATGAAGGGGGCGCGACCAGATACGCAGTATTTT,CASSMKGARPDTQYF
-,TRBV11-3,-,TRBJ2-3,TGTGCCAGCAGCTTAGGCGGCACAGATACGCAGTATTTT,CASSLGGTDTQYF
-,TRBV30,-,TRBJ1-3,TGTGCCTGGAGGTCTCAGGGAAGCTCTGGAAACACCATATATTTT,CAWRSQGSSGNTIYF
-,TRBV6-6,-,TRBJ2-2,TGTGCCGCCCAGACAGGGAACACCGGGGAGCTGTTTTTT,CAAQTGNTGELFF
few,TRBV5-1,-,TRBJ1-1,TGCGCCAGCAGCTTGGGGTTCATAGGGGAGAACACTGAAGCTTTCTTT,CASSLGFIGENTEAFF
few,TRBV30,TRBD1,TRBJ1-2,TGTGCCTGGAGTGCCGGACAGGGGAGATATGGCTACACCTTC,CAWSAGQGRYGYTF
-,TRBV6-2/TRBV6-3,-,TRBJ1-5,TGTGCCAGCAGTTACGGGGGGATAGGTCAGCCCCAGCATTTT,CASSYGGIGQPQHF
-,TRBV11-2,-,TRBJ2-2,TGTGCCAGCAGCTTATCCCGTCGGAGGGAGACCGGGGAGCTGTTTTTT,CASSLSRRRETGELFF